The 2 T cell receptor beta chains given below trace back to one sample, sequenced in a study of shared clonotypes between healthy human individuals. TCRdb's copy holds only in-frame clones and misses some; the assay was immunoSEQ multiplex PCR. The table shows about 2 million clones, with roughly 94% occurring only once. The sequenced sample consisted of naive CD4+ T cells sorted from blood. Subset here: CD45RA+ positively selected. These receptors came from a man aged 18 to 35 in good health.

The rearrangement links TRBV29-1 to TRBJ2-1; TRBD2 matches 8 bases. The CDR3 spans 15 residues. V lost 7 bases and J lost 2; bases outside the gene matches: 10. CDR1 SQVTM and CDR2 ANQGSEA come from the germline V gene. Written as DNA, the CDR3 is TGCAGCGCCCCGTTCTCGGGAGGGCCCTACAATGAGCAGTTCTTC. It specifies CSAPFSGGPYNEQFF.

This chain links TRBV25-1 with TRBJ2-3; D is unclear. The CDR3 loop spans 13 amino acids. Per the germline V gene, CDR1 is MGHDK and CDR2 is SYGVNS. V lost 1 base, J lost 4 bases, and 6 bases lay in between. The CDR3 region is CASSESDPDTQYF. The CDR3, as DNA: TGTGCCAGCAGTGAATCAGATCCAGATACGCAGTATTTT.